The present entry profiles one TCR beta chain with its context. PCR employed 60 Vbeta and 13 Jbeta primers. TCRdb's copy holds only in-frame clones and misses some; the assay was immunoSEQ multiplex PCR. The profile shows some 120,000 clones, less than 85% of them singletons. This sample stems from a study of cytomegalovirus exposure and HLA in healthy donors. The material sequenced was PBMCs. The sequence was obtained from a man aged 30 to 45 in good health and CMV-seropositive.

The CDR3 nucleotides read TGTGCCAGCAGCCAGTCCCTAGCGGGGGGCCTCCAAGAGACCCAGTACTTC. Protein product: CASSQSLAGGLQETQYF. The chain links TRBV4-2 to TRBJ2-5; 11 bases match TRBD2. With V trimmed by 3 bases and J by 1 base, 7 bases remained unmatched. The CDR3 is 17 amino acids. Looked up from germline, CDR1 is LGHNA and CDR2 is YNFKEQ.